Included here is one T cell receptor beta chain sequence, with context. What it binds is unknown. The treatment here: approximately 9-day PBMC culture with coronavirus spike peptide pools or control peptides (ViraFEST assay). This entry comes from a study of vaccination and CD4 T cells after COVID-19. The Oncomine TCR Beta short-read assay generated sequence data from the DNA of cultured CD4+ T cells. Each CDR3 protein gets one entry after TCRdb re-called the PCR reads with MiXCR. Of about 11,000 distinct CDR3 sequences in the sample, around 67% were seen once. The germline gives CDR1 MNHNS, CDR2 SASEGT. The V segment lost 10 bases and the J segment 5 bases; nucleotides outside the gene matches: 10. This CDR3 contains 14 residues.

Sequenced input: CD4+ T cells from blood, cultured in vitro. The rearrangement joins TRBV6-1 to TRBJ2-5; 10 positions agree with TRBD1. This receptor was taken from a human donor who had recovered from COVID-19. CDR3 region: CAISPGTGAETQYF. Here the CDR3 DNA reads TGTGCCATCAGCCCCGGGACAGGGGCCGAGACCCAGTACTTC.